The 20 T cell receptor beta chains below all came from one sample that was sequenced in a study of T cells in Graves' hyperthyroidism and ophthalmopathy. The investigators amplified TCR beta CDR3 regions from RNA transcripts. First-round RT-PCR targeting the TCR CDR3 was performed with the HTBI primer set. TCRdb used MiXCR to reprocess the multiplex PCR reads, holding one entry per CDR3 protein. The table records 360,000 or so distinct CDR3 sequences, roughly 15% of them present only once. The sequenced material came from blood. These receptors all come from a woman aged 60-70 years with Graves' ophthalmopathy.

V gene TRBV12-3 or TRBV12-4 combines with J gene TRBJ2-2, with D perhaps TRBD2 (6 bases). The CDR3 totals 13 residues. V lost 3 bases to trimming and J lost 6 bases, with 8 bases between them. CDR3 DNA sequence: TGTGCCAGCAGTTTTACTAGCTCCGGGGAGCTGTTTTTT. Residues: CASSFTSSGELFF.

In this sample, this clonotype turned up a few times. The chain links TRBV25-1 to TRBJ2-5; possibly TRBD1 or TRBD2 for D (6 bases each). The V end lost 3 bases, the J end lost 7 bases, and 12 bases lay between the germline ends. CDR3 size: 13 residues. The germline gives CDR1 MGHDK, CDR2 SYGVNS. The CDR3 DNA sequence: TGTGCCAGCAGTGATGGGGGGCTGGGGACCCAGTACTTC. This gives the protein CASSDGGLGTQYF.

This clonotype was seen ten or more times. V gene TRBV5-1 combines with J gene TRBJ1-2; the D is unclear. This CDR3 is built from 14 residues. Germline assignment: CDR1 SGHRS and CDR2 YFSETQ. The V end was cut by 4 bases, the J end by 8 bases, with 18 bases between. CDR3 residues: CASSTNTARGGYTF. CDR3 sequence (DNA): TGCGCCAGCAGCACGAACACGGCCCGAGGAGGCTACACCTTC. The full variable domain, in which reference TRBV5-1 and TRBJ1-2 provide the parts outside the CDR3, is KAGVTQTPRYLIKTRGQQVTLSCSPISGHRSVSWYQQTPGQGLQFLFEYFSETQRNKGNFPGRFSGRQFSNSRSEMNVSTLELGDSALYLCASSTNTARGGYTFGSGTRLTVV.

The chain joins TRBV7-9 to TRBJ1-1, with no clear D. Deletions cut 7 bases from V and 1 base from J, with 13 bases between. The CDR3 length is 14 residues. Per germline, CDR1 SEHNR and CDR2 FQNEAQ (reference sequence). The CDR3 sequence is CASTPPVRNTEAFF. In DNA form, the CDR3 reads TGTGCCAGCACCCCTCCGGTAAGGAACACTGAAGCTTTCTTT. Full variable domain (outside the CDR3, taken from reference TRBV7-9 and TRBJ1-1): DTGVSQNPRHKITKRGQNVTFRCDPISEHNRLYWYRQTLGQGPEFLTYFQNEAQLEKSRLLSDRFSAERPKGSFSTLEIQRTEQGDSAMYLCASTPPVRNTEAFFGQGTRLTVV.

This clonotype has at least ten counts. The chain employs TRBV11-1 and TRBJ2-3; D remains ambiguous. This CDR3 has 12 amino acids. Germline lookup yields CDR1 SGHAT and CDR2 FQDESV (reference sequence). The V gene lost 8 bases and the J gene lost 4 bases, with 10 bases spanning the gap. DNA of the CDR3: TGTGCCAGCGCGGCGGCTCCAGATACGCAGTATTTT. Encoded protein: CASAAAPDTQYF.

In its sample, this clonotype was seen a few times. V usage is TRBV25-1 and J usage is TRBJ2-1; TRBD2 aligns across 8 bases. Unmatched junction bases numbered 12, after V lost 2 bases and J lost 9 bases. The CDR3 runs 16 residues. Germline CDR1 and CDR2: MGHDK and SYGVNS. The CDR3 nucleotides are TGTGCCAGCAGTGAAGGCCGAGCGGGAGCTTGGAGTGAGCAGTTCTTC. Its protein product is CASSEGRAGAWSEQFF.

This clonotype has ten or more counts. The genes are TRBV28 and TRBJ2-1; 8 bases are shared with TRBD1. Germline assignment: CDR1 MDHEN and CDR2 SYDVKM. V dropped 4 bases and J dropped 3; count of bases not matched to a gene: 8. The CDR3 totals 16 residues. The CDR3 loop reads CASSSVGDRGYNEQFF. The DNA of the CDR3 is TGTGCCAGCAGTTCCGTAGGAGACAGGGGCTACAATGAGCAGTTCTTC.

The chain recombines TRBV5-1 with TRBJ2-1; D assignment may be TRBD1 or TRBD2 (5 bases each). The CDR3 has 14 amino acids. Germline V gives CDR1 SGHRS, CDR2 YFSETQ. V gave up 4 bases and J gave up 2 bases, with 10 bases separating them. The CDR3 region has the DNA TGCGCCAGCAGCGGGTCGGGGCCCTACAATGAGCAGTTCTTC. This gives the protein CASSGSGPYNEQFF.

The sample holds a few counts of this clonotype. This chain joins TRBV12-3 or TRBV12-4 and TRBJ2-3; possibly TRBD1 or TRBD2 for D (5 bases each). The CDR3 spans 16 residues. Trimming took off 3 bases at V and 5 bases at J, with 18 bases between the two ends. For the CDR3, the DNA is TGTGCCAGCAGTTTGGGGCTAGTCGGGACGGGAGATACGCAGTATTTT. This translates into CASSLGLVGTGDTQYF.

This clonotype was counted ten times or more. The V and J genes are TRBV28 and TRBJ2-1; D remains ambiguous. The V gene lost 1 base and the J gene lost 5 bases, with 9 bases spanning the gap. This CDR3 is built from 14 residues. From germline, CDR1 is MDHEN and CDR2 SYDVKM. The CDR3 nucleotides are TGTGCCAGCAGTTTATCGCTAGGAAACAATGAGCAGTTCTTC. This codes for CASSLSLGNNEQFF.

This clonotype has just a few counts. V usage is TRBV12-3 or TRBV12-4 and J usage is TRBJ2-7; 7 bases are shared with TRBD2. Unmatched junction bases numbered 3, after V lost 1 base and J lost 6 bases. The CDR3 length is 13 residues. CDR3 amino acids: CASSLGTRGEQYF. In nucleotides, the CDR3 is TGTGCCAGCAGTTTAGGGACTAGGGGCGAGCAGTACTTC.

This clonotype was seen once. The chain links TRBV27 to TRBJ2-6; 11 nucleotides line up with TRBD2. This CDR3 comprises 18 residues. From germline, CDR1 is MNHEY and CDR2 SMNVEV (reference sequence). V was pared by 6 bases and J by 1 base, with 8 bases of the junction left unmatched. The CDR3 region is CASSSRLAGGSGANVLTF. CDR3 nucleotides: TGTGCCAGCAGCTCCAGGTTAGCGGGAGGGTCTGGGGCCAACGTCCTGACTTTC. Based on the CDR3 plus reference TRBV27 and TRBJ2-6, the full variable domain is EAQVTQNPRYLITVTGKKLTVTCSQNMNHEYMSWYRQDPGLGLRQIYYSMNVEVTDKGDVPEGYKVSRKEKRNFPLILESPSPNQTSLYFCASSSRLAGGSGANVLTFGAGSRLTVL.

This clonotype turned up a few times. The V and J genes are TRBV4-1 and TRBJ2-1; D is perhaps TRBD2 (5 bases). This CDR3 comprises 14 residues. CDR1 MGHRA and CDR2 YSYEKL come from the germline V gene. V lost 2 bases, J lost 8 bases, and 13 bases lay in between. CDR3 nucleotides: TGCGCCAGCAGCCAATTACCCGCCGGGGATGAGCAGTTCTTC. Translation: CASSQLPAGDEQFF.

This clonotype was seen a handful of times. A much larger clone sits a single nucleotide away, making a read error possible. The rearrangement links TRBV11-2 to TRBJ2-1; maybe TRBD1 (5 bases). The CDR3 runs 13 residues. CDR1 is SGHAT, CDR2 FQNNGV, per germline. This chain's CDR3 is CASGLQVQGEQFF. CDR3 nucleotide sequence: TGTGCCAGCGGCTTACAGGTCCAGGGCGAGCAGTTCTTC.

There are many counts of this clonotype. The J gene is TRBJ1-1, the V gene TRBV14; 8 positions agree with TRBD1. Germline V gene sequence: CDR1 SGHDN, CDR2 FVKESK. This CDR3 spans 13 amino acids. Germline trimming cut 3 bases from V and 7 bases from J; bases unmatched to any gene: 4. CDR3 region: CASSHNRGGEAFF. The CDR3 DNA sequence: TGTGCCAGCAGCCATAACAGGGGGGGTGAAGCTTTCTTT.

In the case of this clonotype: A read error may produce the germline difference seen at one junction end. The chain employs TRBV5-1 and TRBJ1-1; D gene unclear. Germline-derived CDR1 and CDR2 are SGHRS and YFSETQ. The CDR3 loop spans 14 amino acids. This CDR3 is CASGLTGQDTEAFF. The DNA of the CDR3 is TGCGCCAGCGGCTTGACGGGTCAGGACACTGAAGCTTTCTTT.

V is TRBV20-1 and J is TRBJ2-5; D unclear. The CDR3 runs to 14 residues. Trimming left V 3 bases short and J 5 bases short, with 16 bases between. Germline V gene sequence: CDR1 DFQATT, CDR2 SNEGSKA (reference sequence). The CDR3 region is CSASVLARRETQYF. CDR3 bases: TGCAGTGCTAGCGTATTAGCCCGGCGGGAGACCCAGTACTTC.

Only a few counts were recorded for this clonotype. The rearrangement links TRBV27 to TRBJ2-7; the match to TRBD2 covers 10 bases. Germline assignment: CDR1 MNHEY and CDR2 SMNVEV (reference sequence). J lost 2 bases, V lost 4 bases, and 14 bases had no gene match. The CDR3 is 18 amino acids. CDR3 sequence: CASSYVPPGLAATYEQYF. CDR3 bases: TGTGCCAGCAGTTATGTACCCCCCGGACTAGCGGCAACCTACGAGCAGTACTTC.

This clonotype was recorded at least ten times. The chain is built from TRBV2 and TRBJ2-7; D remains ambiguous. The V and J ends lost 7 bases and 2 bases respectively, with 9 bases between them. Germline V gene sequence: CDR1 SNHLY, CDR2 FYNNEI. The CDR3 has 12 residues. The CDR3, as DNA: TGTGCCAGCACCCCAGGACCCTACGAGCAGTACTTC. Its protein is CASTPGPYEQYF.

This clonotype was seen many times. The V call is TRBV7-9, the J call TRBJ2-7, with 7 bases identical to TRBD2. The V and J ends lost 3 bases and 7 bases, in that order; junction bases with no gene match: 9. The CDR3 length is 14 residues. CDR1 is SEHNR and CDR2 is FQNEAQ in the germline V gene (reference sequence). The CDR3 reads CASSFAPAGREQYF. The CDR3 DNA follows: TGTGCCAGCAGCTTTGCCCCAGCGGGAAGGGAGCAGTACTTC.